The following is a T cell receptor beta chain sequence with its context. What this receptor recognizes is not known. Nothing much larger sits one base from this clone, and base qualities are not available. The time point label of this sample denotes: about 28 days (+/-7) after the second vaccine dose. Because spike-specific TCR depth and breadth did not differ between the two schedules, AZD1222 recipients who got a second dose at roughly 4 weeks were pooled with those who got a second dose at roughly 12 weeks. Vaccinee samples came from UK trials COV001 and COV002, including a single-blind randomized controlled phase 2/3 trial of AZD1222 (ChAdOx1 nCoV-19) in healthy adults. Trial participant PBMC samples were collected at day 0 and day 28 after the second dose for TCRbeta chain sequencing. Looking up the germline V gene (reference sequence) yields CDR1 LNHDA and CDR2 SQIVND. Germline trimming: 8 bases from V, 4 bases from J; junction bases outside gene matches: 16. CDR3 length: 18 amino acids, cysteine to phenylalanine. The sequence is cut down to CDR3 DNA, 54 bases in frame from base 1.

The CDR3 regions of human TCRbeta chains were analyzed by immunosequencing. Concerning the study's data processing: TCRs in the repertoires were compared against a reference library of SARS-CoV-2-specific TCRs that had been generated with the MIRA antigen-specificity platform. Breadth was defined as the fraction of unique TCRs that were SARS-CoV-2-associated, and depth was defined as the fraction of total T cells that were SARS-CoV-2-associated. Each spike-specific TCR was assigned to its reactive spike region and to a CD4 or CD8 class using the MIRA data. Log10-transformed breadth and depth values were compared by one-way ANOVA with Sidak's multiple comparisons tests. Entries here come from immuneACCESS through TCRdb and include only in-frame sequences with V and J called. Some clones fail to appear in such tables; in the studies checked, an unresolved V gene covers under half of the shortfall, and the cause of the remainder is unknown. V, J and clone size are taken as reported in that table, and D and trimming were inferred from the DNA itself. The sample contains 65,000 to 70,000 clones, less than 90% of them found a single time. The top ten constitute 20% to 25% of the sample.

The data stem from a study of T cell responses to AZD1222 COVID-19 vaccine (dated by TCRdb to the early 2020s). Looking at the study overall: TCR sequencing covered some 250 trial participants: 207 given two doses of AZD1222 and 26 given two doses of MenACWY control vaccine. Enrollment into the trials was organized by age into subgroups of 18-55, 56-69 and 70-plus years, and those subgroups contained 148, 28 and 57 TCR-sequenced participants, respectively. What the research found in general, with its limitations: Conclusions about previously exposed vaccinees are limited, since just six AZD1222 recipients were seropositive for SARS-CoV-2 at baseline. The whole spike protein was spanned by vaccine-associated CD4 TCRs, and dominant responses were seen in regions 160-218 and 743-854. Participants were mostly white British, with more females than males. The authors suggested clonal diversity may have been underestimated. Nearly half of unique spike-specific TCRs reportedly recognized epitopes outside regions mutated in the B.1.351 and B.1.1.7 variants. No day 14 peak-response samples were available, so repertoires were characterized only after the peak T cell response. The 56-69-year group was small, and its depth increase did not reach significance, likely because of low power. Spike-specific TCR breadth and depth rose significantly after two AZD1222 doses compared with day 0 and with MenACWY recipients.

The receptor comes from an adult who received the AZD1222 COVID-19 vaccine. The chain is made from TRBV19 and TRBJ2-2; 10 central bases correspond to TRBD2. The sample was peripheral blood, taken 28 days after the second AZD1222 dose. The DNA reads as follows: TGTGCCAGTCTGGGGGGACTAGCGCCTCGGTGGGGCACCGGGGAGCTGTTTTTT. This is translated as CASLGGLAPRWGTGELFF.